This TCR beta chain derives from a study of blood T cell repertoires in COVID-19. For the study at large: COVID-19 samples from acute and convalescent phases originated in the United States, Italy and Spain. T cells, B-cell-depleted T cells, or PBMCs provided the cDNA or gDNA that served as material.

Authors' methods: Cell counts per sample came from amplifying reference gene primers. The protocol was immunoSEQ multiplex PCR, while the TCRdb copy is restricted to in-frame clones and leaves out a portion. For V, J and clone size, that table is used; D and trimming come from the DNA. Of 180,000 or so clones detected, 75% to 90% appear once; the ten largest clones hold roughly 8.2%. There are 13 residues in the CDR3. Sequences were obtained from peripheral blood. This sequence joins TRBV21-1 and TRBJ1-5; the listed D gene, TRBD1, was not tested against the DNA. TRBV21-1 is classified as a pseudogene. The clonotype was recovered from a woman in her sixties or seventies with acute or convalescent COVID-19. CDR3 region: CASEVQGNQPQHF. In DNA form, the CDR3 reads TGTGCCAGCGAGGTACAGGGTAATCAGCCCCAGCATTTT.